This TCR beta chain was retrieved from a study of yellow fever vaccine responses in identical twins. Looked up from germline, CDR1 is SGHRS and CDR2 is YFSETQ. This CDR3 contains 17 residues. Trimming at V came to 4 bases and at J to 1 base, leaving 9 bases not matched to a gene. TCRdb reanalysed the RT-PCR reads using MiXCR and keeps one entry per CDR3 protein. The table records about 9,000 distinct CDR3 sequences, over 80% of them present only once. The chain links TRBV5-1 to TRBJ1-1; TRBD1 matches 11 bases. This material consisted of T cells from blood (PBMCs), unsorted or a sorted subset (not recorded which), taken before or after yellow fever vaccination (not recorded which). The origin of this receptor is a woman aged 18-30 years who received the yellow fever vaccine. The CDR3 region is CASSPRTGGNPNTEAFF. The CDR3 DNA is TGCGCCAGCAGCCCTCGGACAGGGGGCAATCCGAACACTGAAGCTTTCTTT.